The present T cell receptor (beta chain) was sequenced within a study of OX40 agonist ivuxolimab in advanced cancers. Study information: Patients received ivuxolimab, an intravenous treatment, every 2 weeks at 0.01 to 10 mg/kg.

This clone has just a few counts. The germline V gene has CDR1 LNHDA and CDR2 SQIVND (reference sequence). The CDR3 runs 13 residues. Trimming took off 6 bases at V and 3 bases at J, with 12 bases between the two ends. The table came from immunoSEQ multiplex PCR; TCRdb's copy has only in-frame clones and leaves some out. The table lists about 80,000 clones, approximately 90% of them singletons. The sample here was CD4+ or CD8+ T cells sorted from blood, taken in a trial of the OX40 agonist ivuxolimab. V and J are TRBV19 and TRBJ2-7; D unclear. This TCR was sampled from an adult with an advanced solid tumor such as melanoma, head and neck, liver or kidney cancer. CDR3 region: CASSLGRNYEQYF. The CDR3 DNA sequence: TGTGCCAGTAGCCTCGGACGGAACTACGAGCAGTACTTC.